This T cell receptor (beta chain) was captured by sequencing in a study of follicular helper T cells after annual influenza vaccination. The repertoire was sequenced with immunoSEQ multiplex PCR; TCRdb's copy has only in-frame clones and lacks some. The table shows about 10,000 clones, with roughly 80% occurring only once. Study conclusions and caveats: Day 7 ICOS+CD38+ clones were most often found later in ICOS-CD38- cTfh cells.

Before and after seasonal inactivated influenza vaccination, adults gave blood for sorting CD4 subsets for sequencing. A remark on this clone: Antigen: not known.

The material was CXCR5- memory CD4+ T cells sorted from blood, obtained 6 weeks after influenza vaccination. The TCR sequence derives from an adult who received the influenza vaccine.

The CDR3 region has the DNA TGTGCCAGCAGTTTATCTGTACAGCACTATGGCTACACCTTC. Translated, it gives CASSLSVQHYGYTF. The V and J genes are TRBV28 and TRBJ1-2; D remains ambiguous. V shed 1 base and J shed 3 bases, with 9 bases lying between them. This CDR3 is 14 amino acids long. From germline, CDR1 is MDHEN and CDR2 SYDVKM.